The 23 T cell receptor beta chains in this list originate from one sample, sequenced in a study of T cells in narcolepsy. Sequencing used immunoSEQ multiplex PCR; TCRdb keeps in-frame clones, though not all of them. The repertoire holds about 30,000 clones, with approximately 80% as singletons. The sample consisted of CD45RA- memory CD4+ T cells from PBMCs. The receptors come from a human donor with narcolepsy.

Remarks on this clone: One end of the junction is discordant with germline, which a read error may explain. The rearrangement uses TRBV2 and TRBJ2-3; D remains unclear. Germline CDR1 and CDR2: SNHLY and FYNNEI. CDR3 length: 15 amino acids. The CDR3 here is CASSADPIVTYTQYF. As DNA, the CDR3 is TGTGCCAGCAGTGCTGACCCAATCGTCACATATACGCAGTATTTT.

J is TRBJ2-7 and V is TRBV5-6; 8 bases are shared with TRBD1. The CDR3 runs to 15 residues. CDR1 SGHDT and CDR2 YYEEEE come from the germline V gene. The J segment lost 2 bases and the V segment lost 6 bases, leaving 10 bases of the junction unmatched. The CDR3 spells CASIQQGVPPYEQYF. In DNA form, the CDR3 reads TGTGCCAGCATTCAACAGGGGGTCCCCCCCTACGAGCAGTACTTC.

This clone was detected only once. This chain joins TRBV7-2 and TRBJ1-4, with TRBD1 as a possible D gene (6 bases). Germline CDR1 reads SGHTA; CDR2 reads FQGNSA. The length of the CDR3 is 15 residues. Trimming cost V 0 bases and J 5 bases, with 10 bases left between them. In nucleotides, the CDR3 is TGTGCCAGCAGCTTAGCGTTGGGGGCGAATGAAAAACTGTTTTTT. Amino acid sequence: CASSLALGANEKLFF.

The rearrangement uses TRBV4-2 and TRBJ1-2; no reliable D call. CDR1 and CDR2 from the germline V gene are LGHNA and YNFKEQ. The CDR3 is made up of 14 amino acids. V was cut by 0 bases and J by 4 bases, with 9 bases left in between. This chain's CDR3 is CASSQEVTFYGYTF. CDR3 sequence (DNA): TGTGCCAGCAGCCAAGAGGTCACGTTCTATGGCTACACCTTC.

Written as DNA, the CDR3 is TGTGCCAGCAGTTACTCGGCTTGGGGGCATGAGCAGTTCTTC. This translates into CASSYSAWGHEQFF. This chain joins TRBV6-5 and TRBJ2-1, with D maybe TRBD1 (6 bases). Germline lookup yields CDR1 MNHEY and CDR2 SVGAGI. The CDR3 sequence is 14 residues long. Trimming left V 0 bases short and J 8 bases short, with 11 bases between.

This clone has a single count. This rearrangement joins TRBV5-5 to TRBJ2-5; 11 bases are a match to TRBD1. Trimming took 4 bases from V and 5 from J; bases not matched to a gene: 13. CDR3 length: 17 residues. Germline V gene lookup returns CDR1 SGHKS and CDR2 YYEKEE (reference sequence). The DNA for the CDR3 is TGTGCCAGCAGCCCTAATCCGGGACAGGGGGGCCCCGAGACCCAGTACTTC. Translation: CASSPNPGQGGPETQYF.

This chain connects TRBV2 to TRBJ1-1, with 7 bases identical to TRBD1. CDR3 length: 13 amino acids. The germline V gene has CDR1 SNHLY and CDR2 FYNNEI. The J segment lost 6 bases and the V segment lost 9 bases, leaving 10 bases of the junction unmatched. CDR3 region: CARQPGGSSEAFF. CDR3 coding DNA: TGTGCCAGGCAACCAGGGGGGTCTTCTGAAGCTTTCTTT. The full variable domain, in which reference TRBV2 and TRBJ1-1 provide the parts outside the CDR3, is EPEVTQTPSHQVTQMGQEVILRCVPISNHLYFYWYRQILGQKVEFLVSFYNNEISEKSEIFDDQFSVERPDGSNFTLKIRSTKLEDSAMYFCARQPGGSSEAFFGQGTRLTVV.

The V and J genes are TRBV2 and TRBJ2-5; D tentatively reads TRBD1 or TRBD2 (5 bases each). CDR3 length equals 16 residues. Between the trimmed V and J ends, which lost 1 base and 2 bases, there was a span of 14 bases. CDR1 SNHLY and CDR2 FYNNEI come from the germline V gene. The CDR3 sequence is CASSEGGRGPQETQYF. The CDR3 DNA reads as TGTGCCAGCAGTGAAGGGGGAAGGGGACCACAAGAGACCCAGTACTTC. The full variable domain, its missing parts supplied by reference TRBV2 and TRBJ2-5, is EPEVTQTPSHQVTQMGQEVILRCVPISNHLYFYWYRQILGQKVEFLVSFYNNEISEKSEIFDDQFSVERPDGSNFTLKIRSTKLEDSAMYFCASSEGGRGPQETQYFGPGTRLLVL.

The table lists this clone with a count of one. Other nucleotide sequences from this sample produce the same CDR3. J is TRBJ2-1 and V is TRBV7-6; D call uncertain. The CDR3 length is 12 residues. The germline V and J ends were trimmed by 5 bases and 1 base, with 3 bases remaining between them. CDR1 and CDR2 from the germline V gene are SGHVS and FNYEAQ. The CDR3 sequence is CASSQSYNEQFF. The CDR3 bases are TGTGCCAGCAGCCAGTCCTACAATGAGCAGTTCTTC.

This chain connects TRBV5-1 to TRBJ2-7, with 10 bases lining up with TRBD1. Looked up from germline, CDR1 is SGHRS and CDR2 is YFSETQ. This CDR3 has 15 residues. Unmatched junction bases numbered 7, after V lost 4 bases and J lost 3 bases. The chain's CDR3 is CASSSDGTGVYEQYF. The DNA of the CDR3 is TGCGCCAGCAGCAGTGATGGGACAGGGGTCTACGAGCAGTACTTC.

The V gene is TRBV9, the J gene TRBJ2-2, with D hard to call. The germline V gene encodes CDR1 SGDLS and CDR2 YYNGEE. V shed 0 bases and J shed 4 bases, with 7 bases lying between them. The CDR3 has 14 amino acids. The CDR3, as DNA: TGTGCCAGCAGCGTAGGTTCAGTCACCGGGGAGCTGTTTTTT. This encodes CASSVGSVTGELFF.

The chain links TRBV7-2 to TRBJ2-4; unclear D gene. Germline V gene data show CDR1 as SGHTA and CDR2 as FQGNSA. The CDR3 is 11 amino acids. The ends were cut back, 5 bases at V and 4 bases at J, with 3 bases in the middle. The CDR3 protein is CASSQKNIQYF. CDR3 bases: TGTGCCAGCAGCCAGAAAAACATTCAGTACTTC.

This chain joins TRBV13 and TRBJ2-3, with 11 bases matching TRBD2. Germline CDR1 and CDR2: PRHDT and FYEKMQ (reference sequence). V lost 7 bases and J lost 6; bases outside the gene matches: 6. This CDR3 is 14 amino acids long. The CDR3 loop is CASKATSGADTQYF. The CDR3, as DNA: TGTGCCAGCAAGGCGACTAGCGGGGCGGATACGCAGTATTTT.

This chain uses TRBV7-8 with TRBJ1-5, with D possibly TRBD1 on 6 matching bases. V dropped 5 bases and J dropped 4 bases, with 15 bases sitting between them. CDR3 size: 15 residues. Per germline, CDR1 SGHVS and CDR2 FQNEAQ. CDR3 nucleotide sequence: TGTGCCAGCAGCCCTACAGAGGGGGAGAATCAGCCCCAGCATTTT. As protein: CASSPTEGENQPQHF.

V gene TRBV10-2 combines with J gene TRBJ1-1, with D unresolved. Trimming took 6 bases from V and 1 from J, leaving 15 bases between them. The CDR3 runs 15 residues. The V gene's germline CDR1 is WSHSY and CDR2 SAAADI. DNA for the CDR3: TGCGCCAGCAGCGGCGACCGGGCCAGGAACACTGAAGCTTTCTTT. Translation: CASSGDRARNTEAFF.

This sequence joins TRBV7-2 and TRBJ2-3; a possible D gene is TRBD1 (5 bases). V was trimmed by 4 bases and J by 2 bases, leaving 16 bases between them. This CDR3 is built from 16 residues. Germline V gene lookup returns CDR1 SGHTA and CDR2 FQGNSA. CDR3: CASSYLQGLLTDTQYF. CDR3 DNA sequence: TGTGCCAGCAGCTACCTGCAGGGCCTGCTCACAGATACGCAGTATTTT.

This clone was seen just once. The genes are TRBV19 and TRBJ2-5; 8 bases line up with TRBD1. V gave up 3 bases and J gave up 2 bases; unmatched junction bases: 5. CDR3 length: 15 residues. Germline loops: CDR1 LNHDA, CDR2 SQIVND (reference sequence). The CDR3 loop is CASSIGQGVQETQYF. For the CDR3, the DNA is TGTGCCAGTAGTATCGGACAGGGCGTACAAGAGACCCAGTACTTC.

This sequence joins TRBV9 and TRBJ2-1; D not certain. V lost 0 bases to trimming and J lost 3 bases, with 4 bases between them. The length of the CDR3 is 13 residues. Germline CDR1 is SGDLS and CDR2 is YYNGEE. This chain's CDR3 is CASSVGVYNEQFF. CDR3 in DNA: TGTGCCAGCAGCGTAGGCGTCTACAATGAGCAGTTCTTC. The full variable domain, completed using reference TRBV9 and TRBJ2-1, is DSGVTQTPKHLITATGQRVTLRCSPRSGDLSVYWYQQSLDQGLQFLIQYYNGEERAKGNILERFSAQQFPDLHSELNLSSLELGDSALYFCASSVGVYNEQFFGPGTRLTVL.

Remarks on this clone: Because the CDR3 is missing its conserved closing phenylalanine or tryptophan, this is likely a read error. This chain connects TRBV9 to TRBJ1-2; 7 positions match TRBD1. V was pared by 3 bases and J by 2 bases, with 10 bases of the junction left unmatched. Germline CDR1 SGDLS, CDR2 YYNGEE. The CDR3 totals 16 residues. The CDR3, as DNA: TGTGCCAGCAGCGCTTTAGGACAGGCGACAAACTATGGCTACACCCTC. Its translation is CASSALGQATNYGYTL.

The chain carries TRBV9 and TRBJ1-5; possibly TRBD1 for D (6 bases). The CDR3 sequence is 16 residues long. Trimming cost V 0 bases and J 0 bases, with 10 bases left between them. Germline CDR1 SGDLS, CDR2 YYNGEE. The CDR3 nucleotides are TGTGCCAGCAGCGTAGGGGCAGGGGATAGCAATCAGCCCCAGCATTTT. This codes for CASSVGAGDSNQPQHF.

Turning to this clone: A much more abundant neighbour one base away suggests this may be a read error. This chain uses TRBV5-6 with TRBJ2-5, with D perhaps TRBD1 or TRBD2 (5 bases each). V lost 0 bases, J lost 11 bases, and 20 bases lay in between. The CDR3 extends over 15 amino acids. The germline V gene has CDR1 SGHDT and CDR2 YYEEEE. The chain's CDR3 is CASSLVGLGLGEQYF. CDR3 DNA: TGTGCCAGCAGCTTGGTCGGCCTGGGGTTGGGGGAGCAGTACTTC. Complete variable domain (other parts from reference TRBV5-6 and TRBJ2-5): DAGVTQSPTHLIKTRGQQVTLRCSPKSGHDTVSWYQQALGQGPQFIFQYYEEEERQRGNFPDRFSGHQFPNYSSELNVNALLLGDSALYLCASSLVGLGLGEQYFGPGTRLLVL.

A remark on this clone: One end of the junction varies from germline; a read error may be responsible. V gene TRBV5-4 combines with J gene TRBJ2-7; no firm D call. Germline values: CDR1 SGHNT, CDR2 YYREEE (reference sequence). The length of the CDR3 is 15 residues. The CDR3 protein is CASSQDPTPGYEQYF. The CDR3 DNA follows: TGCGCCAGCAGCCAAGATCCAACGCCAGGCTACGAGCAGTACTTC.

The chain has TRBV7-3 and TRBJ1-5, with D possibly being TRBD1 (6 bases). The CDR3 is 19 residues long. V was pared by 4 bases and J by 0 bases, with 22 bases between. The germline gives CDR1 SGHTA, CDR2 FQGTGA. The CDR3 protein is CASSCAPDSQGYSNQPQHF. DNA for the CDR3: TGTGCCAGCAGCTGCGCCCCGGACAGTCAGGGTTATAGCAATCAGCCCCAGCATTTT.